The clone carrying this TCR beta chain was detected many times. Its antigen is still unknown. One entry per CDR3 protein results from TCRdb running MiXCR on the 5' RACE reads. The sample records about 9,800 distinct CDR3 sequences, about a quarter being singletons. Study observations and caveats: In terms of TCR gene usage, tumor memory CD4+ T cells clustered together with blood and lymph node memory CD4+ cells, as well as with lymph node naive CD4+ cells. Tumor Tregs overlapped most with tumor, then blood, naive CD4+ cells.

Cells sorted as Tregs were CD4+, CD25+ and CD127-/low. The TCR originated in a female donor with breast cancer. The sample taken for sequencing was Tregs sorted from blood.

This CDR3 reads CATRDFHYEQYF. CDR3 nucleotide sequence: TGTGCCACAAGGGACTTCCACTACGAGCAGTACTTC. The V and J genes are TRBV6-5 and TRBJ2-7; D may be TRBD2 (6 bases). V was pared by 10 bases and J by 3 bases, with 13 bases between. Germline lookup yields CDR1 MNHEY and CDR2 SVGAGI. There are 12 residues in the CDR3.